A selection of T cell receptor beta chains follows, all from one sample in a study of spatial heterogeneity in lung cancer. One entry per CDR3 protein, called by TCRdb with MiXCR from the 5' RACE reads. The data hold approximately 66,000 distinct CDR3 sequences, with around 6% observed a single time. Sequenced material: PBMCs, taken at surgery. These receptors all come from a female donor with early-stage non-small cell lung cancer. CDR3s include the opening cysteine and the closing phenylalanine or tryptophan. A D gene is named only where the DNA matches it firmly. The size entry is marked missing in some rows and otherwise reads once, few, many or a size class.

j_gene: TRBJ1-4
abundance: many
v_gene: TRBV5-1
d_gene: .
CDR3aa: CASSFGTREGNEKLFF
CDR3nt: TGCGCCAGCAGCTTTGGTACCAGGGAGGGAAATGAAAAACTGTTTTTT

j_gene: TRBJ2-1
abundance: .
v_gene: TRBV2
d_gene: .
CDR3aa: CASNLGSYEQFF
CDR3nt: TGTGCCAGCAACCTAGGGAGCTATGAGCAGTTCTTC

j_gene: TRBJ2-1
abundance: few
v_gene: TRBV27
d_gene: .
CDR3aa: CASSLSNSYNEQFF
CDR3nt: TGTGCCAGCAGTTTATCGAATTCCTACAATGAGCAGTTCTTC

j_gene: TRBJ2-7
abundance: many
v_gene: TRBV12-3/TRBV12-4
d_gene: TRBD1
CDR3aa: CASRRQGVGSYEQYF
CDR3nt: TGTGCCAGCAGGAGACAGGGCGTTGGAAGTTACGAGCAGTACTTC

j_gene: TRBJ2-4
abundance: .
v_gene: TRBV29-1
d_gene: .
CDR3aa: CSVWGAKNIQYF
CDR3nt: TGCAGCGTATGGGGAGCCAAAAACATTCAGTACTTC

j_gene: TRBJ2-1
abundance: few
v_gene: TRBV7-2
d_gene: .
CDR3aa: CASRGNYNEQFF
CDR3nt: TGTGCCAGCCGAGGTAATTACAATGAGCAGTTCTTC

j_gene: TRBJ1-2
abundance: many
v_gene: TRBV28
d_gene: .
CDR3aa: CASSFLSDSGYGYTF
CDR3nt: TGTGCCAGCAGTTTTTTGTCGGACAGCGGCTATGGCTACACCTTC

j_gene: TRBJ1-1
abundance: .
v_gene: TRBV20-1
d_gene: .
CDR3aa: CSARVDTWGAFF
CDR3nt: TGCAGTGCTCGTGTGGACACCTGGGGAGCTTTCTTT

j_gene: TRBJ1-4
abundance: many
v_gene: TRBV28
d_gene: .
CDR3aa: CAASGANEKLFF
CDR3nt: TGTGCCGCGTCGGGAGCTAATGAAAAACTGTTTTTT

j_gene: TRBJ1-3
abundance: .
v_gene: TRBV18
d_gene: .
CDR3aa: CASSPPGTSGNTIYF
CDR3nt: TGTGCCAGCTCCCCCCCCGGGACTTCAGGAAACACCATATATTTT

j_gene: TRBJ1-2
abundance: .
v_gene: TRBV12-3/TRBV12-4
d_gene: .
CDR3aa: CAVPWAELPYGYTF
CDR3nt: TGTGCCGTCCCTTGGGCGGAATTACCCTATGGCTACACCTTC

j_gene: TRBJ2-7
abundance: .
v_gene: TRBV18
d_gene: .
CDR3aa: CASSPPGRSYEQYF
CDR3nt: TGTGCCAGCTCACCACCGGGGAGGAGCTACGAGCAGTACTTC

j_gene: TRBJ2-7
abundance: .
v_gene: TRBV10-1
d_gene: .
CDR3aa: CASSESADKTYF
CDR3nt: TGCGCCAGCAGTGAGTCGGCGGACAAGACGTACTTC

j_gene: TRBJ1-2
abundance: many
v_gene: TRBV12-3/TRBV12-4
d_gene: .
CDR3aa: CASSSPRLRDGYTF
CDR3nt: TGTGCCAGCAGTTCCCCCCGACTACGGGATGGCTACACCTTC

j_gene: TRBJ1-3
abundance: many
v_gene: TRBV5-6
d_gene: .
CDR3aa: CASSLAGDFSGNTIYF
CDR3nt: TGTGCCAGCAGCTTGGCCGGAGATTTCTCTGGAAACACCATATATTTT

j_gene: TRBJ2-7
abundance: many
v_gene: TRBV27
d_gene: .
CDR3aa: CASSLGWGGSYEQYF
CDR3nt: TGTGCCAGCAGTTTAGGATGGGGCGGATCCTACGAGCAGTACTTC

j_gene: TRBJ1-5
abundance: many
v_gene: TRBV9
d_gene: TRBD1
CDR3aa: CASSGAYRGNNQPQHF
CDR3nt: TGTGCCAGCAGCGGAGCTTACAGGGGGAATAATCAGCCCCAGCATTTT

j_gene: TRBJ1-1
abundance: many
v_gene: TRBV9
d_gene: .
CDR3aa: CASTPAAAENTEAFF
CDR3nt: TGTGCCAGCACTCCGGCCGCAGCGGAGAACACTGAAGCTTTCTTT

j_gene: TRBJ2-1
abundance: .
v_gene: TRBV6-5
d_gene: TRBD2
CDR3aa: CASSYLPTSGRRSYNEQFF
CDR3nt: TGTGCCAGCAGTTACCTTCCGACTAGCGGGAGGCGATCCTACAATGAGCAGTTCTTC

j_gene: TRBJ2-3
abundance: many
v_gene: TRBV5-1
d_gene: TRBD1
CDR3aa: CASSRNYRGPIGNDTQYF
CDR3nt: TGCGCCAGCAGTCGTAACTACAGGGGGCCCATTGGTAATGATACGCAGTATTTT

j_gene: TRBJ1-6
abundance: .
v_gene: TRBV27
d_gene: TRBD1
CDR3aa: CASIPWVEGASPLHF
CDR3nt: TGTGCCAGCATTCCATGGGTAGAGGGGGCTTCACCCCTCCACTTT

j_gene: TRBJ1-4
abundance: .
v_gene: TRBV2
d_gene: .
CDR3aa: CASRYSEEKLFF
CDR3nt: TGTGCCAGCAGGTATTCAGAGGAAAAACTGTTTTTT

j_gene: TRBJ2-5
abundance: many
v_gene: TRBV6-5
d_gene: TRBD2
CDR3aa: CASSASGGPGETQYF
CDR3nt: TGTGCCAGCAGTGCTAGCGGGGGGCCGGGAGAGACCCAGTACTTC

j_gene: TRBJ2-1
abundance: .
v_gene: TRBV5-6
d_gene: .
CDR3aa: CASSTPTRSYNEQFF
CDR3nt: TGTGCCAGCAGCACACCTACTAGATCCTACAATGAGCAGTTCTTC

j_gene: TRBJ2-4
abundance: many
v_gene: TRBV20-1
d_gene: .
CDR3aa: CSASENIQYF
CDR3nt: TGCAGTGCTAGCGAAAACATTCAGTACTTC

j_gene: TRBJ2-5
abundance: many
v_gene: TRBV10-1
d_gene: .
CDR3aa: CASSEGLQETQYF
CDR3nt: TGCGCCAGCAGTGAGGGACTGCAAGAGACCCAGTACTTC

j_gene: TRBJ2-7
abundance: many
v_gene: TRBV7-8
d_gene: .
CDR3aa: CASSLGDEQYF
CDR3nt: TGTGCCAGCAGCTTAGGGGACGAGCAGTACTTC

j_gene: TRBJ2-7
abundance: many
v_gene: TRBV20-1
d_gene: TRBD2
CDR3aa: CSVPGREQYF
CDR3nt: TGCAGTGTTCCCGGGAGGGAGCAGTACTTC

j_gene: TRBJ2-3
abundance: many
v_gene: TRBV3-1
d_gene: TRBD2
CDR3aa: CASSRTTGGRTDTQYF
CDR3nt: TGTGCCAGCAGCCGGACTACGGGGGGGCGCACAGATACGCAGTATTTT

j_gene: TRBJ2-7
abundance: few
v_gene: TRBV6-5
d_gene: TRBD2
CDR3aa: CASSERETYEQYF
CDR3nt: TGTGCCAGCAGTGAGCGGGAAACCTACGAGCAGTACTTC

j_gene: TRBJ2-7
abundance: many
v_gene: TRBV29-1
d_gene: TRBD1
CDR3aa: CSVAGTGMGEQYF
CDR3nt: TGCAGCGTTGCCGGGACAGGGATGGGCGAGCAGTACTTC

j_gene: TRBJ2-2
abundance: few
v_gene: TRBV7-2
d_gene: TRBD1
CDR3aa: CASSIYSGTANTGELFF
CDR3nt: TGTGCCAGCAGCATCTACTCGGGGACAGCGAACACCGGGGAGCTGTTTTTT

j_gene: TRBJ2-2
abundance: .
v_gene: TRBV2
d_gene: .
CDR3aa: CASSDPNTGELFF
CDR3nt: TGTGCCAGCAGTGATCCGAACACCGGGGAGCTGTTTTTT

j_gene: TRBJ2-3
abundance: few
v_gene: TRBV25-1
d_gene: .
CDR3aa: CASSVGRGRGTDTQYF
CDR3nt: TGTGCCAGCTCCGTAGGACGGGGCAGGGGAACAGATACGCAGTATTTT

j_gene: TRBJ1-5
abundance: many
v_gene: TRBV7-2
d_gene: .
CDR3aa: CASSFSGPRPQHF
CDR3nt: TGTGCCAGCAGCTTTTCGGGTCCCAGGCCCCAGCATTTT

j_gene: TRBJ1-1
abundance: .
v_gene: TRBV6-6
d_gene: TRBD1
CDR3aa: CASSFPTGTTEAFF
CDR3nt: TGTGCCAGCAGTTTCCCGACAGGGACAACTGAAGCTTTCTTT

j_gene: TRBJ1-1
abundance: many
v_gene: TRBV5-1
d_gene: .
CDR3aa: CASSLDPTADTEAFF
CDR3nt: TGCGCCAGCAGCTTGGATCCTACGGCTGACACTGAAGCTTTCTTT